This TCR beta chain was observed in a study of T-cell memory formation after mild COVID-19. Overall study findings and caveats: Contracting clones, day 15 to 85, had balanced CD4/CD8, and later expanders favored CD4+. CD4+ clones that contracted lay mainly in CM and EM; CD8+ ones lay in EMRA. Second-wave clones with a day 37 peak had unconfirmed SARS-CoV-2 specificity.

Germline CDR1 SGDLS, CDR2 YYNGEE. V was cut by 2 bases and J by 3 bases, with 11 bases left in between. The CDR3 contains 14 residues. To note about this clonotype: Its cognate antigen is unknown.

TCRdb reprocessed the 5' RACE reads via MiXCR and lists one record per CDR3 protein. The sample lists about 190,000 distinct CDR3 sequences; over 20% were seen once. The J gene is TRBJ1-2, the V gene TRBV9; D call uncertain. Sequenced material: PBMCs or a T cell subset sorted from them (not recorded which). The sequence was obtained from an adult woman who had mild COVID-19 (a few samples of this study predate the infection). Cell type and time point are not known. CDR3 protein: CASSVTGSDYGYTF. The CDR3 DNA reads as TGTGCCAGCAGCGTCACGGGGTCTGACTATGGCTACACCTTC.